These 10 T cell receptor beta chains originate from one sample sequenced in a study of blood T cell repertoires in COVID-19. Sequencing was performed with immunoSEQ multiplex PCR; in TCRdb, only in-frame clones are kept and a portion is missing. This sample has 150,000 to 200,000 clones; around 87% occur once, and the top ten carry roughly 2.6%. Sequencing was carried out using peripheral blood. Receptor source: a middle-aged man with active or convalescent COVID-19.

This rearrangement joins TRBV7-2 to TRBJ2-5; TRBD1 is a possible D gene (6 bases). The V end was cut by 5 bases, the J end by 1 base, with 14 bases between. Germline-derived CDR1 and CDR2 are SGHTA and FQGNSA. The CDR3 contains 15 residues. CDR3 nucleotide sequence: TGTGCCAGCAGCCCCCAGGGACAACTCCAAGAGACCCAGTACTTC. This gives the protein CASSPQGQLQETQYF.

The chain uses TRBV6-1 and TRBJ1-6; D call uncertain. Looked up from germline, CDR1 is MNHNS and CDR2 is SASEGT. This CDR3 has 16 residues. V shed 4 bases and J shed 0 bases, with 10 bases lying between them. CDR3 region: CASSAPTDSYNSPLHF. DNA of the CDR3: TGTGCCAGCAGTGCCCCGACTGACTCCTATAATTCACCCCTCCACTTT.

In nucleotides, the CDR3 is TGTGCCAGCAGCTTGGGGGGGAACAGGGGGCGCGTCTATGGCTACACCTTC. It translates to CASSLGGNRGRVYGYTF. This chain connects TRBV5-4 to TRBJ1-2, with TRBD1 matching over 9 bases. Germline V gene data show CDR1 as SGHNT and CDR2 as YYREEE (reference sequence). The CDR3 totals 17 residues. The junction had 10 bases not matched to a gene; V was cut back by 0 bases and J by 4 bases. The whole variable domain, filled in from reference TRBV5-4 and TRBJ1-2, reads ETGVTQSPTHLIKTRGQQVTLRCSSQSGHNTVSWYQQALGQGPQFIFQYYREEENGRGNFPPRFSGLQFPNYSSELNVNALELDDSALYLCASSLGGNRGRVYGYTFGSGTRLTVV.

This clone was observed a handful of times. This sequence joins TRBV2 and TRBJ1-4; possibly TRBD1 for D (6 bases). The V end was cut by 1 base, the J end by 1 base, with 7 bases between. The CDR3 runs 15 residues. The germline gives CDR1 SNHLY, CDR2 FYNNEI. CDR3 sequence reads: CASSEEGGTNEKLFF. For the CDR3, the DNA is TGTGCCAGCAGTGAAGAAGGGGGAACTAATGAAAAACTGTTTTTT.

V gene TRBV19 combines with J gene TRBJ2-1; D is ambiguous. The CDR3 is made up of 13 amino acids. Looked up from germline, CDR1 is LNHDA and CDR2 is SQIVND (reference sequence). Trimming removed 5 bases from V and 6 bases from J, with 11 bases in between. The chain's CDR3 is CASSVGQVNEQFF. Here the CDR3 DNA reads TGTGCCAGTAGTGTGGGCCAGGTCAATGAGCAGTTCTTC.

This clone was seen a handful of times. The CDR3 coding sequence is TGTGCCATCACGACAGGGGGCAAGGGCACTGAAGCTTTCTTT. It specifies CAITTGGKGTEAFF. This chain uses TRBV10-3 with TRBJ1-1; 10 bases map to TRBD1. The CDR3 covers 14 residues. The trim removed 7 bases at V and 4 bases at J, leaving 6 bases unmatched. Germline CDR1 and CDR2: ENHRY and SYGVKD.

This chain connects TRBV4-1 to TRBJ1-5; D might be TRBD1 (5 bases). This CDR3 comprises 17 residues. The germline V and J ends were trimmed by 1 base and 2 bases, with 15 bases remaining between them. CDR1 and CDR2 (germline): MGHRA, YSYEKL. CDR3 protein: CASSQVWAGSGNQPQHF. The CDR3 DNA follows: TGCGCCAGCAGCCAAGTTTGGGCAGGGTCGGGCAATCAGCCCCAGCATTTT.

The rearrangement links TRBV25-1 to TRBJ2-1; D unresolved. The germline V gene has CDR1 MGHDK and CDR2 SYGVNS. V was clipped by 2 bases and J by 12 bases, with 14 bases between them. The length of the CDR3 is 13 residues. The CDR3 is CASSEQTTLRQFF. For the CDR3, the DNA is TGTGCCAGCAGTGAACAGACAACTCTAAGGCAGTTCTTC.

DNA for the CDR3: TGCGCCAGCAGCCAATACAGGGGAGGCAATCAGCCCCAGCATTTT. Translating gives CASSQYRGGNQPQHF. V usage is TRBV4-3 and J usage is TRBJ1-5; TRBD1 matches 7 bases. This CDR3 is 15 amino acids long. V trimming: 2 bases; J trimming: 2 bases; junction bases outside the gene matches: 3. Germline CDR1 LGHNA, CDR2 YSLEER.

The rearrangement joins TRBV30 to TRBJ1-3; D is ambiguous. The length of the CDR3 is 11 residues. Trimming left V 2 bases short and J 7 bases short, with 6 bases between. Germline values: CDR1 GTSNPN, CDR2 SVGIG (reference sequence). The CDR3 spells CAWSRENTIYF. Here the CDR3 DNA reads TGTGCCTGGAGTCGAGAGAACACCATATATTTT.